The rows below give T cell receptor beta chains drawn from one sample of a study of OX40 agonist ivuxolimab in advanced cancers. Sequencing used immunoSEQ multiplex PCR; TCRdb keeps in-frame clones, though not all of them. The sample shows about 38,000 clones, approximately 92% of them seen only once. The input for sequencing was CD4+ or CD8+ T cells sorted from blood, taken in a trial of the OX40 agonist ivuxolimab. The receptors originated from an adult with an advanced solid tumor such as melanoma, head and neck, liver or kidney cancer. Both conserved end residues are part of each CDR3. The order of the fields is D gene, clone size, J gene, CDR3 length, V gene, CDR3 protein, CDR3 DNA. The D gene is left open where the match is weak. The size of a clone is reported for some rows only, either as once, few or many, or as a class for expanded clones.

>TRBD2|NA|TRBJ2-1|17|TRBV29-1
CSATGLAGDSSYNEQFF
TGCAGCGCAACGGGACTAGCGGGTGACAGCTCCTACAATGAGCAGTTCTTC
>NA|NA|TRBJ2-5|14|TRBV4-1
CASSQERGEETQYF
TGCGCCAGCAGCCAAGAACGAGGTGAAGAGACCCAGTACTTC
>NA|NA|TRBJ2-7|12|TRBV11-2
CASSLDTHEQYF
TGTGCCAGCAGCTTAGACACCCACGAGCAGTACTTC
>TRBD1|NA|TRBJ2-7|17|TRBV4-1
CASSHLAPGQGAYEQYF
TGCGCCAGCAGCCACCTAGCACCGGGACAGGGGGCCTACGAGCAGTACTTC
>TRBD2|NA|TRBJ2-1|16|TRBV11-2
CASSLAPSGAYNEQFF
TGTGCCAGCAGCTTAGCACCTAGCGGGGCCTACAATGAGCAGTTCTTC
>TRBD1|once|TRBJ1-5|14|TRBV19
CASSYRDRNQPQHF
TGTGCCAGTAGTTACCGGGACAGAAATCAGCCCCAGCATTTT
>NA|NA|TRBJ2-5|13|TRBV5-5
CASSLDLGGTQYF
TGTGCCAGCAGCCTGGACCTGGGAGGGACCCAGTACTTC
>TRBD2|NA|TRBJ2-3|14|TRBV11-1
CASSLSSGTDTQYF
TGTGCCAGCAGCTTGTCTAGCGGGACAGATACGCAGTATTTT
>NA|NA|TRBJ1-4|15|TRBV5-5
CASSATASTNEKLFF
TGTGCCAGCAGCGCCACAGCATCAACTAATGAAAAACTGTTTTTT
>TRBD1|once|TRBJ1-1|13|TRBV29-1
CSALGQGAIGAFF
TGCAGCGCTCTCGGACAGGGGGCGATAGGGGCTTTCTTT
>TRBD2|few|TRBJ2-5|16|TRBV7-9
CASSLGATGGGETQYF
TGTGCCAGCAGCTTAGGGGCAACGGGAGGGGGTGAGACCCAGTACTTC
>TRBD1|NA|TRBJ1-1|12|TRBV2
CAGTDLNTEAFF
TGTGCCGGGACAGACTTGAACACTGAAGCTTTCTTT
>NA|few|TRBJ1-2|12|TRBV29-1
CSVKQNWVGYTF
TGCAGCGTTAAGCAGAATTGGGTGGGCTACACCTTC
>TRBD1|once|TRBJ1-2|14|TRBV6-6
CASSYRTGGYGYTF
TGTGCCAGCAGTTATAGAACAGGGGGCTATGGCTACACCTTC
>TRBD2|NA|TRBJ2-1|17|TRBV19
CASSIDSVTSLYNEQFF
TGTGCCAGTAGTATAGATTCGGTGACTAGCCTCTACAATGAGCAGTTCTTC
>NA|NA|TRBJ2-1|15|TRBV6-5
CASSQRLEGYNEQFF
TGTGCCAGCAGTCAAAGGCTGGAGGGGTACAATGAGCAGTTCTTC
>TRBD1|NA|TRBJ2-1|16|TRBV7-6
CASSPVGTGIRNEQFF
TGTGCCAGCAGTCCTGTTGGGACAGGGATTCGAAATGAGCAGTTCTTC
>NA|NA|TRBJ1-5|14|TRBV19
CASSRLFSNQPQHF
TGTGCCAGTAGTAGACTGTTTAGCAATCAGCCCCAGCATTTT
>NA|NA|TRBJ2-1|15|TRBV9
CASSVVAASYNEQFF
TGTGCCAGCAGCGTAGTAGCGGCATCCTACAATGAGCAGTTCTTC
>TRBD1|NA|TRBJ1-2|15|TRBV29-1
CSGRDSASGNYGYTF
TGCAGCGGAAGGGACAGCGCCTCGGGAAACTATGGCTACACCTTC
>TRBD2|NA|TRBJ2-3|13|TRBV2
CASKAGRTDTQYF
TGTGCCAGTAAAGCGGGACGCACAGATACGCAGTATTTT
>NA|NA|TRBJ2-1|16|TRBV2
CASHSLVPSSYNEQFF
TGTGCCAGTCACTCCTTAGTCCCGAGCTCCTACAATGAGCAGTTCTTC
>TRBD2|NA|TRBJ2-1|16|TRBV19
CASSIVGLAGGNEQFF
TGTGCCAGTAGTATAGTGGGACTAGCGGGAGGAAATGAGCAGTTCTTC
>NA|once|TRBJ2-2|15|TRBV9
CASPCDGRYTGELFF
TGTGCCAGCCCCTGTGACGGGAGATACACCGGGGAGCTGTTTTTT
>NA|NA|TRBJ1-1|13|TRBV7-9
CASSPGPVPEAFF
TGTGCCAGCAGTCCCGGACCGGTACCTGAAGCTTTCTTT
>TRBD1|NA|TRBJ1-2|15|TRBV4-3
CASSQGQGLNYGYTF
TGCGCCAGCAGCCAAGGACAGGGCCTAAACTATGGCTACACCTTC
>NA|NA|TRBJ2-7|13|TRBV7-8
CASSLGEVHEQYF
TGTGCCAGCAGCTTAGGGGAAGTACACGAGCAGTACTTC
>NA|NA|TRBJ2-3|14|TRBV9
CASSVGRDTDTQYF
TGTGCCAGCAGCGTAGGGCGGGACACAGATACGCAGTATTTT